The clone carrying this T cell receptor beta chain has only a few counts. The data are from a study of T cells in localized non-small cell lung cancer. Trimming pared 7 bases from V and 4 bases from J, leaving 16 bases between. Per germline, CDR1 MNHNY and CDR2 SVGAGI (reference sequence). The CDR3 loop spans 14 amino acids. The method was immunoSEQ multiplex PCR; TCRdb's version includes in-frame clones alone and lacks a portion of them. The sample carries some 30,000 clones, around 90% recorded once. The J gene is TRBJ1-2, the V gene TRBV6-6, with D perhaps TRBD1 (5 bases). Specimen: peripheral blood mononuclear cells, collected before any cancer treatment. This receptor was taken from a female donor aged 60 or older with stage II lung adenocarcinoma. In DNA form, the CDR3 reads TGTGCCAGCATCGCCATGGGACCCTCCTATGGCTACACCTTC. This translates into CASIAMGPSYGYTF.